This T cell receptor (beta chain) was sequenced in a study of regulatory T cells in long-lasting Graves disease (dated by TCRdb to the early 2020s). Study-wide context: In the newly diagnosed Graves' disease group, patients had been taking antithyroid drugs for less than 3 months. Peripheral blood TCR sequencing and RNA sequencing compared persistent Graves' disease patients with newly diagnosed Graves' disease patients. The study was conducted in China and was registered as a clinical trial. A total of 33 samples were covered by TCR sequencing, comprising approximately 13 persistent and 20 or so newly diagnosed Graves' disease patients. What the research found in general, with its limitations: Compared with newly diagnosed patients, patients with persistent Graves' disease had lower TCR Shannon entropy and fewer highly expanded clones, which suggests clonal expansion. Peripheral blood alone was examined, since thyroid tissue, which constituted the primary lesion, could not be accessed. More public clonotypes were shared among persistent patients (2,741) than among newly diagnosed patients (roughly 1,000). As a limitation, the authors acknowledged that the small sample size may reduce accuracy. Sequencing and analysis were limited to the TCR beta chain.

The time point label corresponds to: newly diagnosed GD, antithyroid drugs for less than 3 months. RNA was extracted from PBMCs in TRIzol for both TCR sequencing and RNA sequencing. Graves' disease was diagnosed according to American Thyroid Association guidelines. Patients were recruited from an endocrinology department in Xi'an, China. Each patient gave approximately 9.7 milliliters of peripheral blood, collected in an EDTA anticoagulant tube. PBMCs were isolated by Ficoll Paque Plus density gradient separation without further T cell sorting. An Agilent 2100 Bioanalyzer and agarose gel were used to check RNA quality, while a NanoDrop 2000 measured RNA concentration. As regards this clonotype: The antigen it recognizes is unknown. No much larger clone exists at a distance of one base, and base qualities are not known.

The library was built by means of multiplex PCR. For sequencing, an Illumina HiSeq 4000 was employed. TCR beta libraries were built with iRepertoire HTBI primers and Arm-PCR amplification of CDR3 regions. PCR products were gel purified before sequencing. Concerning the study's data processing: Gene usage analysis of CDR3 amino acid clonotypes used the approximately 62 TRBV and about 13 TRBJ segments found across samples. Filtered high-quality paired reads were merged into contigs using COPE and FqMerger. BLAST was used to align contigs to IMGT TRBV, TRBD and TRBJ reference genes, and CDR3 was defined according to IMGT. Any clonotype with a frequency above 0.1% was counted as a highly expanded clone. Repertoire diversity was measured by Shannon entropy, and V-J evenness by the Gini coefficient. Clonotypes shared by more than one individual were considered public. TCRdb handled the public reads itself, with Q25 trimming in fastp and clone calling in MiXCR, and kept productive beta chains. Each entry merges the rows of one CDR3 protein and shows their most common DNA and genes. It is TCRdb's table, rather than the study itself, that gives the V and J calls and clone size. This sample gives 520,000 or so distinct CDR3 sequences in total; around 12% of them show up just once. Over 7% of the sample is in the top ten clones.

A further study also used this sample, focusing on T cells in Graves' hyperthyroidism and ophthalmopathy. The second study, in turn, reports: A patient counted as having stable Graves' hyperthyroidism if no progression to ophthalmopathy occurred over 18 months of follow-up. Hyperthyroidism patients were aged 18 to 65 years and newly diagnosed, with disease duration of less than 2 months. Patients with uncontrolled infections, other autoimmune diseases, pregnancy or lactation were excluded. Clinical symptoms, serum thyroxine and TRAb, thyroid ultrasound, and orbital computed tomography formed the basis for the diagnoses. The TCR CDR3 was subjected to a first round of RT-PCR using the HTBI primer set and the Qiagen OneStep RT-PCR kit. Most expanded thyroid clonotypes (frequency above 0.001) were also detected in blood, a finding suggesting that blood repertoires may reflect thyroid immune responses. Ophthalmopathy was separated from stable hyperthyroidism by a 13 V-J signature model, with 85% to 90% sensitivity and about 81% specificity obtained in cross-validation and 80%/75% obtained in testing. In validation, the model predicted progression to ophthalmopathy a median of roughly 6.1 months before onset, with approximately 68% sensitivity and roughly 77% specificity. To identify distinguishing TCR V-J signatures, a discovery cohort of around 100 patients was used, comprising 43 with Graves' ophthalmopathy and about 59 with stable Graves' hyperthyroidism. Whether ophthalmopathy could be predicted prospectively was tested in an independent validation cohort made up of under 20 hyperthyroidism patients plus 17 patients who later progressed to ophthalmopathy. The 75 to 100 discovery patients were randomly divided into training and test sets at a 7:3 ratio. The study also compared thyroid tissue and blood T-cell repertoires from 6 or 7 Graves' hyperthyroidism patients. After blood sampling, hyperthyroidism patients were treated with methimazole at a starting dose of 30 mg daily, and ophthalmopathy patients were treated with high-dose intravenous methylprednisolone. Libraries were constructed in a second round of multiplex PCR, after which size selection and purification were carried out. Paired-end sequencing of the libraries was performed with 100 bp reads on an Illumina HiSeq2000. SOAPnuke was used to process the raw data, throwing out any read that contained adapters or uncalled bases, had a mean Phred below 15, or lacked an exact constant-primer or identifier match. COPE v1.2.5 was used to merge high-quality paired reads, and clonotypes were defined as unique nucleotide sequences. Clonotypes were aligned to IMGT TRBV, TRBD and TRBJ reference segments using MiTCR v1.1. Only V-J combinations with frequency above 0.0001, covering 99% to 99.2% of repertoires, were analysed. A TCS score was defined as the ratio between F50 (clonal expansion) and ExV (chaos), using BLOSUM62-based TCRdist between CDR3 peptides within each V-J. Welch's t-statistics and random forest reduced around 550 V-J features to 13, which were used in a naive Bayes classifier (R e1071). Sample size was not statistically predetermined, and blinding of investigators to group allocation was not performed. According to the paper, TCR Vbeta CDR3 sequencing was carried out on around 140 peripheral blood samples, which came from more than 40 ophthalmopathy, around 75 hyperthyroidism and approximately 17 progressor patients.

The sample in question was peripheral blood mononuclear cells (PBMCs), obtained at new diagnosis, from a patient treated with antithyroid drugs. This TCR derives from a woman aged 30 to 39 with Graves disease. Donor details come from another sample of the same person, matched by shared clones.

The nucleotides are TGTGCCAGCAGTTTAACTTTTCCGGCATCCGGGCAGTACTTC. Its protein is CASSLTFPASGQYF. Recombination joined TRBV27 with TRBJ2-7; no D segment can be confidently identified. The CDR3 starts with the cysteine, ends with the phenylalanine, and has 14 residues. Only CDR3 DNA remains: 42 bases, in frame from the first base. CDR1 and CDR2, looked up from the germline V gene (reference sequence), are MNHEY and SMNVEV. V is reduced by 2 bases and J by 9 bases, leaving a spacing of 17 bases between them.